A single T cell receptor (beta chain) is shown here with its context. These data come from a study of blood T cell repertoires in COVID-19. Across the study: Sites across the United States, Italy and Spain contributed samples from acute and convalescent COVID-19.

V lost 8 bases and J 1 base, leaving 11 bases between the germline ends. This CDR3 contains 13 residues. The protocol was immunoSEQ multiplex PCR, while the TCRdb copy is restricted to in-frame clones and leaves out a portion. Seen here are some 140,000 clones, 70% to 80% observed once, and the top ten hold 4.5% to 5%. Sequences were obtained from peripheral blood. The TCR sequence derives from a woman between 65 and 79 years old with COVID-19, enrolled during active disease. V is TRBV12-3 or TRBV12-4 and J is TRBJ1-1, with unresolved D. CDR3: CASQIQPNTEAFF. The CDR3 DNA follows: TGTGCCAGCCAAATACAGCCGAACACTGAAGCTTTCTTT.